This T cell receptor beta chain comes out of a study of blood T cell repertoires in COVID-19. This clone was seen a handful of times. Clinical histories supplied by participants themselves formed the basis of cohort assignment. V lost 5 bases and J 5 bases, leaving 15 bases between the germline ends. This CDR3 has 14 residues. Germline V gene data show CDR1 as MNHEY and CDR2 as SVGAGI. Repertoires were generated with immunoSEQ multiplex PCR, while TCRdb's copy carries only in-frame clones and drops some. The sample includes more than 300,000 clones, over 85% of them seen just once. The sample comprised PBMCs or T cells enriched from blood (not recorded which). The chain uses TRBV6-5 and TRBJ1-1; TRBD1 is a possible D gene (6 bases). The clonotype comes from a woman aged 30 to 39 who had recovered from COVID-19. CDR3 nucleotide sequence: TGTGCCAGCAGTCCTATAGGGGGTTGGACTGAAGCTTTCTTT. Protein sequence: CASSPIGGWTEAFF.